A single sample gave rise to the 19 T cell receptor beta chains below, sequenced in a study of technical replicates of blood from a few donors. The data were produced by immunoSEQ multiplex PCR, yet TCRdb's version contains in-frame clones alone and is incomplete. The data contain about 84,000 clones, nearly 98% of them singletons. The source material was T cells isolated from PBMCs. The receptors stem from a human donor in good health.

The rearrangement joins TRBV28 to TRBJ1-5; TRBD1 matches at 7 bases. Unmatched junction bases numbered 14, after V lost 8 bases and J lost 7 bases. Germline loops: CDR1 MDHEN, CDR2 SYDVKM. The CDR3 covers 15 residues. DNA of the CDR3: TGTGCCAGCGGCCTGACAGGGCCCCAATACCAGCCCCAGCATTTT. Translation gives CASGLTGPQYQPQHF.

V and J are TRBV7-6 and TRBJ2-1; 9 nucleotides agree with TRBD2. V lost 3 bases and J lost 2; bases outside the gene matches: 8. Germline CDR1 is SGHVS and CDR2 is FNYEAQ. There are 17 residues in the CDR3. The CDR3 here is CASSLKVRLAAYNEQFF. In nucleotides, the CDR3 is TGTGCCAGCAGCTTGAAGGTTAGACTAGCGGCCTACAATGAGCAGTTCTTC.

This clone showed up just once. The rearrangement uses TRBV10-1 and TRBJ2-3; D unresolved. The CDR3 spans 14 residues. Per germline, CDR1 WNHNN and CDR2 SYGVQD (reference sequence). The V and J ends lost 2 bases and 7 bases respectively, with 13 bases between them. CDR3 amino acids: CASSEHPLENTQYF. The CDR3 coding sequence is TGCGCCAGCAGTGAGCACCCCTTAGAGAATACGCAGTATTTT.

The V and J genes are TRBV19 and TRBJ2-7, with 7 positions matching TRBD2. This CDR3 has 13 residues. With V trimmed by 3 bases and J by 2 bases, 1 base remained unmatched. Germline lookup yields CDR1 LNHDA and CDR2 SQIVND (reference sequence). CDR3 DNA sequence: TGTGCCAGTAGTATCGGGACTACCTACGAGCAGTACTTC. Translation gives CASSIGTTYEQYF.

J is TRBJ2-2 and V is TRBV10-2; tentative D call: TRBD2 (6 bases). CDR1 is WSHSY and CDR2 is SAAADI in the germline V gene. This CDR3 contains 14 residues. The V and J ends lost 4 bases and 2 bases respectively, with 8 bases between them. CDR3 DNA sequence: TGCGCCAGCAGTGGTAGCGGAAACACCGGGGAGCTGTTTTTT. Translated: CASSGSGNTGELFF.

This clone was seen a single time. V usage is TRBV30 and J usage is TRBJ1-2, with a weak D call TRBD1 (5 bases). Germline V gene lookup returns CDR1 GTSNPN and CDR2 SVGIG (reference sequence). The V and J ends lost 3 bases and 6 bases respectively, with 14 bases between them. CDR3 length equals 13 residues. CDR3 DNA sequence: TGTGCCTGGAGGACTGGGGGGGAAGATGGCTACACCTTC. Translating it yields CAWRTGGEDGYTF. Full variable domain (missing parts from reference TRBV30 and TRBJ1-2): SQTIHQWPATLVQPVGSPLSLECTVEGTSNPNLYWYRQAAGRGLQLLFYSVGIGQISSEVPQNLSASRPQDRQFILSSKKLLLSDSGFYLCAWRTGGEDGYTFGSGTRLTVV.

CDR3 sequence: CASSVGPGLAGGVSTDTQYF. In nucleotides, the CDR3 is TGTGCCAGCAGCGTAGGCCCCGGACTAGCGGGGGGCGTAAGCACAGATACGCAGTATTTT. The chain uses TRBV9 and TRBJ2-3; 14 nucleotides line up with TRBD2. V dropped 0 bases and J dropped 0; count of bases not matched to a gene: 9. Germline CDR1 and CDR2: SGDLS and YYNGEE. The CDR3 runs 20 residues.

The chain has TRBV5-1 and TRBJ2-5; D gene unclear. CDR1 is SGHRS and CDR2 is YFSETQ in the germline V gene. This CDR3 contains 12 residues. The V gene lost 4 bases and the J gene lost 7 bases, with 11 bases spanning the gap. CDR3 in DNA: TGCGCCAGCAGCCCACGTGCCGGGACCCAGTACTTC. Translated, it gives CASSPRAGTQYF.

The chain recombines TRBV10-3 with TRBJ2-3, with D perhaps matching TRBD2 (5 bases). This CDR3 comprises 15 residues. The germline CDR1 and CDR2 sequences are ENHRY and SYGVKD. V dropped 6 bases and J dropped 2 bases, with 15 bases sitting between them. The CDR3 loop is CAIRRLAGDTDTQYF. The CDR3 DNA sequence: TGTGCCATCAGGCGACTGGCGGGCGACACAGATACGCAGTATTTT.

The rearrangement uses TRBV28 and TRBJ2-7, with 11 bases matching TRBD1. The CDR3 is 16 amino acids. V dropped 6 bases and J dropped 5; count of bases not matched to a gene: 12. Germline lookup yields CDR1 MDHEN and CDR2 SYDVKM. The DNA of the CDR3 is TGTGCCAGCAGGCCGACCCTCGGACAGGGGGCGGACGAGCAGTACTTC. It yields the protein CASRPTLGQGADEQYF.

V is TRBV6-4 and J is TRBJ1-6; possibly TRBD1 for D (5 bases). Per germline, CDR1 MRHNA and CDR2 SNTAGT. CDR3 length: 13 residues. V lost 7 bases to trimming and J lost 13 bases, with 17 bases between them. CDR3 loop: CASTPKVGGPLHF. DNA for the CDR3: TGTGCCAGCACCCCTAAGGTGGGGGGTCCCCTCCACTTT.

The J gene is TRBJ2-7, the V gene TRBV4-1; D not certain. V lost 1 base and J 3 bases, leaving 19 bases between the germline ends. Germline values: CDR1 MGHRA, CDR2 YSYEKL. This CDR3 has 17 residues. CDR3 nucleotides: TGCGCCAGCAGCCAAGTTGGTTTAGTTGCTTTCAACTACGAGCAGTACTTC. It codes for CASSQVGLVAFNYEQYF.

V is TRBV28 and J is TRBJ2-1; D perhaps matches TRBD2 (6 bases). Trimming took off 2 bases at V and 8 bases at J, with 13 bases between the two ends. The V gene's germline CDR1 is MDHEN and CDR2 SYDVKM. CDR3 length: 14 residues. The CDR3 spells CASSLPGLQDEQFF. The CDR3 DNA follows: TGTGCCAGCAGTTTACCGGGACTCCAAGATGAGCAGTTCTTC. Supplemented by reference TRBV28 and TRBJ2-1, the full variable domain reads DVKVTQSSRYLVKRTGEKVFLECVQDMDHENMFWYRQDPGLGLRLIYFSYDVKMKEKGDIPEGYSVSREKKERFSLILESASTNQTSMYLCASSLPGLQDEQFFGPGTRLTVL.

CDR3 residues: CSDGGETGELFF. The CDR3 nucleotides are TGCAGCGACGGGGGGGAGACCGGGGAGCTGTTTTTT. The chain employs TRBV29-1 and TRBJ2-2; 8 nucleotides agree with TRBD2. In germline, CDR1 is SQVTM, CDR2 ANQGSEA. The CDR3 has 12 amino acids. V lost 7 bases, J lost 5 bases, and 3 bases stayed unmatched.

The chain has TRBV11-3 and TRBJ2-2, with 9 bases matching TRBD1. This CDR3 contains 17 residues. Germline CDR1 reads SGHNT; CDR2 reads YENEEA. The V segment lost 1 base and the J segment 3 bases; nucleotides outside the gene matches: 6. The CDR3 sequence is CASSLGDRVIDTGELFF. For the CDR3, the DNA is TGTGCCAGCAGCTTAGGGGACAGGGTGATTGACACCGGGGAGCTGTTTTTT.

This chain connects TRBV6-5 to TRBJ1-1; D possibly corresponds to TRBD1 (5 bases). Germline assignment: CDR1 MNHEY and CDR2 SVGAGI. CDR3 length: 13 residues. The germline V and J ends were trimmed by 5 bases and 1 base, with 8 bases remaining between them. CDR3 in amino acids: CASSQQGNTEAFF. DNA of the CDR3: TGTGCCAGCAGTCAGCAGGGGAACACTGAAGCTTTCTTT.

The CDR3 sequence: CASRSGTANEKLFF. CDR3 bases: TGTGCCAGCAGATCCGGGACAGCTAATGAAAAACTGTTTTTT. The rearrangement uses TRBV28 and TRBJ1-4; TRBD1 aligns across 7 bases. The J segment lost 3 bases and the V segment lost 6 bases, leaving 4 bases of the junction unmatched. The CDR3 is 14 residues long. CDR1 is MDHEN, CDR2 SYDVKM, per germline.

The chain's CDR3 is CASSPRTGPYEQYF. CDR3 DNA sequence: TGTGCCAGCAGCCCGCGGACAGGGCCCTACGAGCAGTACTTC. The chain is built from TRBV11-3 and TRBJ2-7; 8 bases match TRBD1. The CDR3 has 14 amino acids. Germline assignment: CDR1 SGHNT and CDR2 YENEEA. V lost 5 bases to trimming and J lost 2 bases; unmatched junction nucleotides: 5.

The chain uses TRBV19 and TRBJ2-7; TRBD2 agrees at 9 bases. The CDR3 length is 15 residues. Germline loops: CDR1 LNHDA, CDR2 SQIVND (reference sequence). The ends lost 6 bases at V and 2 bases at J; junction bases unmatched: 8. As DNA, the CDR3 is TGTGCCAGTAGGCGACTAGCGGCCCCTCCCTACGAGCAGTACTTC. Protein: CASRRLAAPPYEQYF. The whole variable domain, filled in from reference TRBV19 and TRBJ2-7, reads DGGITQSPKYLFRKEGQNVTLSCEQNLNHDAMYWYRQDPGQGLRLIYYSQIVNDFQKGDIAEGYSVSREKKESFPLTVTSAQKNPTAFYLCASRRLAAPPYEQYFGPGTRLTVT.